Listed below are T cell receptor beta chains from one sample, sequenced in a study of cytomegalovirus exposure and HLA in healthy donors. TCRdb's copy holds only in-frame clones and misses some; the assay was immunoSEQ multiplex PCR. The repertoire consists of about 160,000 clones, with 75% to 90% occurring once and the leading ten covering roughly 1.8%. The source material was PBMCs. The receptor set was obtained from a woman aged 18-35 years in good health and CMV-seronegative. Each CDR3 is given with its conserved first and last residue. Fields, in order: D gene, clone size, V gene, J gene, CDR3 protein, CDR3 DNA. A D gene is named only where the DNA matches it firmly. Clone size appears in some rows only: once, few, many, or a class for an expanded clone.

.,.,TRBV5-1,TRBJ2-3,CASSLAGGSTDTQYF,TGCGCCAGCAGCTTGGCCGGCGGTAGCACAGATACGCAGTATTTT
TRBD2,.,TRBV27,TRBJ2-1,CASSSSPWERGYNEQFF,TGTGCCAGCAGTTCCTCGCCCTGGGAGCGGGGGTACAATGAGCAGTTCTTC
.,few,TRBV27,TRBJ1-1,CASSLQGSTEAFF,TGTGCCAGCAGCTTACAAGGGAGTACTGAAGCTTTCTTT
TRBD1,once,TRBV6-1,TRBJ1-2,CASSAQQGSYGYTF,TGTGCCAGCAGTGCCCAACAGGGGAGCTATGGCTACACCTTC
TRBD2,.,TRBV7-2,TRBJ2-7,CASSPPGLAGLYQYF,TGTGCCAGCAGCCCACCAGGACTAGCGGGGCTCTACCAGTACTTC
TRBD2,.,TRBV6-1,TRBJ2-5,CASTLTSGGQETQYF,TGTGCCAGCACCCTGACTAGCGGGGGCCAAGAGACCCAGTACTTC
.,.,TRBV9,TRBJ1-3,CASSVATAQPGSGNTIYF,TGTGCCAGCAGCGTAGCGACAGCCCAACCAGGCTCTGGAAACACCATATATTTT
.,.,TRBV4-1,TRBJ1-3,CASSPLLTTGNTIYF,TGCGCCAGCAGCCCCCTCCTGACTACTGGAAACACCATATATTTT
.,.,TRBV2,TRBJ2-3,CASRYSTDTQYF,TGTGCCAGCAGATATAGCACAGATACGCAGTATTTT
TRBD2,.,TRBV7-9,TRBJ2-3,CASSPRAAGVTDTQYF,TGTGCCAGCAGCCCTCGGGCAGCGGGAGTAACAGATACGCAGTATTTT
.,.,TRBV6-5,TRBJ1-2,CASTSRGYGYTF,TGTGCCAGCACCTCAAGGGGCTATGGCTACACCTTC
.,.,TRBV7-9,TRBJ2-1,CASSPGAVAEQFF,TGTGCCAGCAGCCCCGGAGCTGTGGCTGAGCAGTTCTTC
.,.,TRBV6-6,TRBJ2-3,CASSYAAPSDTQYF,TGTGCCAGCAGTTATGCGGCTCCATCAGATACGCAGTATTTT
TRBD1,.,TRBV11-2,TRBJ2-1,CASSSPSGQNNEQFF,TGTGCCAGCAGCTCTCCTTCGGGACAGAACAATGAGCAGTTCTTC
TRBD1,.,TRBV18,TRBJ2-1,CASSQDRVTNEQFF,TGTGCCAGCTCACAGGACAGGGTTACCAATGAGCAGTTCTTC
.,once,TRBV12-5,TRBJ2-2,CASGLLRGGNTGELFF,TGTGCTAGTGGTTTGCTACGAGGCGGGAACACCGGGGAGCTGTTTTTT
.,.,TRBV6-5,TRBJ2-7,CASSPTTASYEQYF,TGTGCCAGCAGTCCGACTACTGCCTCCTACGAGCAGTACTTC
.,.,TRBV25-1,TRBJ2-5,CASSPSGTLLETQYF,TGTGCCAGCAGTCCCTCCGGGACACTTCTTGAGACCCAGTACTTC
TRBD1,.,TRBV19,TRBJ1-1,CASRRTGRGNTEAFF,TGTGCCAGTAGACGGACAGGGCGGGGGAACACTGAAGCTTTCTTT
.,.,TRBV6-1,TRBJ1-5,CASSSLPGIQPQHF,TGTGCCAGCAGTTCCCTCCCCGGGATTCAGCCCCAGCATTTT
TRBD1,.,TRBV5-1,TRBJ1-1,CASSLGDRGPGAFF,TGCGCCAGCAGCTTGGGGGACAGGGGGCCGGGGGCTTTCTTT
.,.,TRBV7-9,TRBJ2-3,CSSSSTSTDTQYF,TGTTCCAGCAGCTCTACCAGCACAGATACGCAGTATTTT
TRBD1,.,TRBV27,TRBJ1-3,CASTGQPNTIYF,TGTGCCAGTACGGGACAGCCAAACACCATATATTTT
.,.,TRBV6-4,TRBJ2-3,CASSSTGYTDTQYF,TGTGCCAGCAGTAGCACAGGATACACAGATACGCAGTATTTT
TRBD1,.,TRBV7-9,TRBJ1-1,CASSFGTALEAFF,TGTGCCAGCAGCTTCGGGACAGCCCTAGAAGCTTTCTTT
TRBD2,.,TRBV11-2,TRBJ2-7,CASGERGGVEQYF,TGTGCCAGTGGGGAGCGGGGGGGCGTCGAGCAGTACTTC
.,once,TRBV10-3,TRBJ1-5,CAISETGTPGGGSNQPQHF,TGTGCCATCAGTGAGACCGGGACTCCGGGAGGAGGAAGCAATCAGCCCCAGCATTTT
.,.,TRBV7-6,TRBJ2-3,CASRKVAGSLADTQYF,TGTGCCAGCAGAAAGGTGGCGGGATCCCTCGCAGATACGCAGTATTTT
TRBD2,.,TRBV7-8,TRBJ2-7,CASGLATYEQYF,TGTGCCAGCGGACTAGCAACTTACGAGCAGTACTTC
.,once,TRBV5-1,TRBJ2-1,CASSLSFQDEQFF,TGCGCCAGCAGCTTAAGCTTCCAGGATGAGCAGTTCTTC
TRBD2,.,TRBV5-1,TRBJ2-7,CASSPGGTYEQYF,TGCGCCAGCAGCCCCGGGGGGACCTACGAGCAGTACTTC
.,.,TRBV5-4,TRBJ2-7,CASSTARGSSYEQYF,TGTGCCAGCAGCACCGCACGGGGGAGCTCCTACGAGCAGTACTTC
TRBD2,.,TRBV4-2,TRBJ2-7,CASSQELASGGAHEQYF,TGTGCCAGCAGCCAGGAGCTTGCTAGCGGGGGGGCCCACGAGCAGTACTTC
TRBD2,.,TRBV18,TRBJ2-1,CASSPRQRAGLPTHNEQFF,TGTGCCAGCTCACCAAGACAAAGGGCGGGACTACCGACTCACAATGAGCAGTTCTTC
.,once,TRBV7-3,TRBJ2-1,CASSLGQSSGEQFF,TGTGCCAGCAGCTTAGGCCAGTCCTCTGGTGAGCAGTTCTTC
TRBD1,.,TRBV28,TRBJ2-1,CASSWVPGQSNEQFF,TGTGCCAGCAGTTGGGTTCCGGGACAGAGCAATGAGCAGTTCTTC
TRBD2,.,TRBV30,TRBJ2-1,CAWSLLAGGTYNEQFF,TGTGCCTGGAGTCTTTTAGCGGGGGGGACCTACAATGAGCAGTTCTTC
TRBD1,.,TRBV28,TRBJ2-7,CASSSRTGVVHEQYF,TGTGCCAGCAGTTCGCGGACAGGGGTAGTGCACGAGCAGTACTTC
TRBD2,.,TRBV28,TRBJ2-1,CASSFLTSGRASYNEQFF,TGTGCCAGCAGTTTCCTGACTAGCGGGAGGGCCTCCTACAATGAGCAGTTCTTC
.,.,TRBV7-2,TRBJ2-5,CASSRAAVQETQYF,TGTGCCAGCAGCCGAGCAGCGGTACAAGAGACCCAGTACTTC
TRBD2,.,TRBV13,TRBJ2-1,CASSSSGLAGVYEQFF,TGTGCCAGCAGCTCATCGGGACTAGCGGGAGTCTATGAGCAGTTCTTC
.,few,TRBV5-4,TRBJ1-4,CASSFWADRDNEKLFF,TGTGCCAGCAGCTTCTGGGCGGACAGAGATAATGAAAAACTGTTTTTT
TRBD2,.,TRBV4-1,TRBJ2-2,CASSHELAGGRELFF,TGCGCCAGCAGCCATGAACTAGCGGGAGGGCGGGAGCTGTTTTTT
.,.,TRBV9,TRBJ1-2,CASSGGPGGNGYGYTF,TGTGCCAGCAGCGGAGGCCCGGGGGGTAATGGCTATGGCTACACCTTC
.,once,TRBV12-5,TRBJ2-7,CASGSSHEQYF,TGTGCTAGTGGTTCTTCCCACGAGCAGTACTTC
TRBD2,.,TRBV4-2,TRBJ2-2,CASSHASGGDTGELFF,TGTGCCAGCAGCCATGCTAGCGGGGGGGACACCGGGGAGCTGTTTTTT
.,.,TRBV28,TRBJ1-5,CASSPPGVLSNQPQHF,TGTGCCAGCAGTCCCCCAGGGGTCCTTAGCAATCAGCCCCAGCATTTT
TRBD2,.,TRBV9,TRBJ2-1,CASSVGALAGGNEQFF,TGTGCCAGCAGCGTAGGGGCACTAGCGGGAGGCAATGAGCAGTTCTTC
TRBD1,.,TRBV27,TRBJ1-4,CASSDRGQEKLFF,TGTGCCAGCAGTGACAGGGGGCAGGAAAAACTGTTTTTT
TRBD2,.,TRBV9,TRBJ2-5,CASSVGGGGRAVETQYF,TGTGCCAGCAGCGTAGGAGGGGGCGGGAGGGCCGTAGAGACCCAGTACTTC
TRBD1,.,TRBV19,TRBJ1-2,CASSIRQGKGVYGYTF,TGTGCCAGTAGTATCCGACAGGGGAAAGGCGTCTATGGCTACACCTTC
.,.,TRBV7-9,TRBJ2-2,CASRSSRNTGELFF,TGTGCCAGCCGCTCTAGCAGGAACACCGGGGAGCTGTTTTTT
.,.,TRBV28,TRBJ1-2,CASSFSGEVLGARYGYTF,TGTGCCAGCAGTTTTTCGGGGGAGGTCCTGGGTGCTCGCTATGGCTACACCTTC
.,once,TRBV6-5,TRBJ2-7,CASSRGGGNEQYF,TGTGCCAGCAGTAGAGGGGGGGGGAACGAGCAGTACTTC